The TCR beta chain described here comes from a study of blood T cell repertoires in COVID-19. The CDR3 sequence is 13 residues long. Germline V gene data show CDR1 as SGHVS and CDR2 as FQNEAQ. V was pared by 2 bases and J by 7 bases, with 2 bases of the junction left unmatched. Using immunoSEQ multiplex PCR, the repertoire was profiled, and TCRdb retains in-frame clones only, with some absent. Of about 68,000 clones in the sample, less than 95% were seen once. This receptor was taken from an older woman with active COVID-19. The chain has TRBV7-8 and TRBJ2-1; 7 bases fit TRBD1. Sequenced input: peripheral blood. CDR3 bases: TGTGCCAGCAGCTTAAGGGGGCGGAATGAGCAGTTCTTC. Protein product: CASSLRGRNEQFF.